This T cell receptor beta chain originates from a study of blood T cell repertoires in COVID-19. Study in general: Samples of COVID-19 (acute and convalescent) were obtained from the United States, Italy and Spain.

The study recruited people aged roughly 18 to 95 years across about two dozen US areas. Allocation to cohorts depended on clinical history reported by the participants. In the source study's methods: Researchers report that nucleated cell counts were estimated from reference gene primer amplification. Clones were read by immunoSEQ multiplex PCR, and TCRdb kept only the in-frame ones, dropping some. D and trimming were read from the DNA, whereas the V and J calls and clone size are those reported in that table. The profile shows about 200,000 clones, 89% of them singletons. The CDR3 contains 17 residues. The V gene lost 4 bases and the J gene lost 2 bases, with 20 bases spanning the gap. Germline V CDR1 and CDR2: SGHNT, YYREEE (reference sequence).

The sequenced sample consisted of PBMCs or T cells enriched from blood (not recorded which). The source of this sequence is a woman aged 40 to 50 with acute COVID-19. The chain combines TRBV5-4 with TRBJ2-3; weak D call: TRBD1 (6 bases). The CDR3 spells CASSITPGQVFTDTQYF. CDR3 DNA: TGTGCCAGCAGCATCACTCCGGGACAAGTTTTCACAGATACGCAGTATTTT.